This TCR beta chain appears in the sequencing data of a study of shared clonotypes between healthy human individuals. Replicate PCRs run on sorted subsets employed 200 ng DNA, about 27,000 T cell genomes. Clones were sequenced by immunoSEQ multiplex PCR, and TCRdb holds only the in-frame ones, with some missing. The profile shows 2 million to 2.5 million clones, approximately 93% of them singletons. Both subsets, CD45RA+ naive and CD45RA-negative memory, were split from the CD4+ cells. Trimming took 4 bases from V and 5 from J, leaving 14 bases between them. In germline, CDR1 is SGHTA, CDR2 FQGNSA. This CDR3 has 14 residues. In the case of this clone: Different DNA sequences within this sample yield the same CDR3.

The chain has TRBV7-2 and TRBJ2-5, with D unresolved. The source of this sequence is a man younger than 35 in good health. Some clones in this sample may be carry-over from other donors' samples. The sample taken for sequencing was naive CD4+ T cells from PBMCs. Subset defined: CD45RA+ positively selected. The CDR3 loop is CASSSLRGRETQYF. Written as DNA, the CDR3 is TGTGCCAGCAGCTCCCTGAGAGGCAGGGAGACCCAGTACTTC.